This entry concerns a single T cell receptor (beta chain). In the source study's methods: Amplified reference gene primers provided the basis for estimating nucleated cell counts. The table came from immunoSEQ multiplex PCR; TCRdb's copy has only in-frame clones and leaves some out. V and J calls and clone size are as listed in that table; D and trimming were resolved from the DNA. The sample consists of roughly 120,000 clones, about 75% of them appearing once. The source of the sample is a study of blood T cell repertoires in COVID-19. The CDR3 loop spans 14 amino acids. The V gene lost 6 bases and the J gene lost 4 bases, with 15 bases spanning the gap. Germline values: CDR1 MNHNY, CDR2 SVGAGI (reference sequence).

The specimen sequenced was peripheral blood. The V gene is TRBV6-6, the J gene TRBJ1-1; tentative D call: TRBD1 (6 bases). The receptor was derived from a woman aged 80 or older with active or convalescent COVID-19. The CDR3 bases are TGTGCCAGCAGCCCCTATGGCAGGGGCACTGAAGCTTTCTTT. Encoded protein: CASSPYGRGTEAFF.